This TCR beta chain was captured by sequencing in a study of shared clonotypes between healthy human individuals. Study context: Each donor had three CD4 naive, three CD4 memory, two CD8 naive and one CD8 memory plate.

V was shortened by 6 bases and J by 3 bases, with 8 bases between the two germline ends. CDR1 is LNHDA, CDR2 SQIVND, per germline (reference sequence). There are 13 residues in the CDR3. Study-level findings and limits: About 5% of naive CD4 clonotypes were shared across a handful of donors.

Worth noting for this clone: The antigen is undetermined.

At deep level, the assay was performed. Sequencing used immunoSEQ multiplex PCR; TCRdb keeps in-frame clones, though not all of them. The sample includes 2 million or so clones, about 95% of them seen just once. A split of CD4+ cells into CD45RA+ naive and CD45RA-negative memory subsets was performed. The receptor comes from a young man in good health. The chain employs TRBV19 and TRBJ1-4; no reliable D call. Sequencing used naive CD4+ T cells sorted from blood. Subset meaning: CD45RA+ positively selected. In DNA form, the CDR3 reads TGTGCCAGTAGATCATCTTCTAATGAAAAACTGTTTTTT. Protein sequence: CASRSSSNEKLFF.